This T cell receptor (beta chain) was identified during a study of cytomegalovirus exposure and HLA in healthy donors. General study findings and limits: Using the classifier, cytomegalovirus status was reportedly diagnosed with high specificity and sensitivity.

A few counts support this clone. Its target is not known. Germline lookup yields CDR1 MNHEY and CDR2 SVGAGI. Between the trimmed V and J ends, which lost 0 bases and 8 bases, there was a span of 10 bases. The length of the CDR3 is 13 residues. The PCR was carried out with 60 Vbeta primers and 13 Jbeta primers. Profiling relied on immunoSEQ multiplex PCR, and the TCRdb table lists in-frame clones only, not all of them. The data hold about 140,000 clones, with around 82% observed a single time. The TCR was taken from a female donor in good health and CMV-seronegative. Sequencing was carried out using PBMCs. This chain uses TRBV6-5 with TRBJ1-2; D gene uncertain. CDR3 residues: CASSYSSRSGYTF. In nucleotides, the CDR3 is TGTGCCAGCAGTTACTCGTCCAGGTCCGGCTACACCTTC.